The 13 T cell receptor beta chains in this list originate from one sample, sequenced in a study of shared clonotypes between healthy human individuals. The protocol was immunoSEQ multiplex PCR, while the TCRdb copy is restricted to in-frame clones and leaves out a portion. The sample yields roughly 1 million clones, roughly 75% seen once. The specimen sequenced was memory CD4+ T cells sorted from blood. Subset noted: CD45RA-negative fraction. All receptors derive from a man aged 18 to 35 in good health.

This clone showed up just a few times. The sample has other DNA sequences that encode this CDR3 too. The chain recombines TRBV28 with TRBJ1-3, with a tentative D call TRBD1 (6 bases). V was pared by 5 bases and J by 7 bases, with 15 bases between. This CDR3 region has 14 residues. Germline assignment: CDR1 MDHEN and CDR2 SYDVKM. The CDR3 region is CASSPSRGRNTIYF. CDR3 bases: TGTGCCAGCAGTCCGTCCCGGGGGCGGAACACCATATATTTT.

The V gene is TRBV25-1, the J gene TRBJ1-6, with D possibly being TRBD1 (5 bases). The V end was cut by 6 bases, the J end by 2 bases, with 11 bases between. The CDR3 has 15 amino acids. CDR1 is MGHDK and CDR2 is SYGVNS in the germline V gene. CDR3 protein: CASRPGPPYNSPLHF. CDR3 DNA sequence: TGTGCCAGCAGGCCGGGGCCTCCCTATAATTCACCCCTCCACTTT.

The rearrangement joins TRBV7-9 to TRBJ2-3, with a tentative D call TRBD2 (9 bases). CDR3 length: 16 residues. Germline CDR1 reads SEHNR; CDR2 reads FQNEAQ (reference sequence). V lost 7 bases, J lost 4 bases, and 21 bases lay in between. CDR3 nucleotides: TGTGCCAGCACCCAGGGGGCGGGAGGGCCCCCAGATACGCAGTATTTT. It codes for CASTQGAGGPPDTQYF.

In the case of this clone: Other DNA sequences from this sample encode an identical CDR3 as well. The chain couples TRBV5-1 to TRBJ2-5; TRBD2 matches at 7 bases. The CDR3 is 14 residues long. Per germline, CDR1 SGHRS and CDR2 YFSETQ. J was trimmed by 2 bases and V by 2 bases; bases with no gene match: 3. CDR3 loop: CASSFGGLQETQYF. CDR3 DNA sequence: TGCGCCAGCAGCTTTGGGGGACTACAAGAGACCCAGTACTTC. Combining the CDR3 with reference TRBV5-1 and TRBJ2-5 gives the whole variable domain KAGVTQTPRYLIKTRGQQVTLSCSPISGHRSVSWYQQTPGQGLQFLFEYFSETQRNKGNFPGRFSGRQFSNSRSEMNVSTLELGDSALYLCASSFGGLQETQYFGPGTRLLVL.

The chain employs TRBV7-9 and TRBJ2-3; D unresolved. Trimming cost V 2 bases and J 6 bases, with 9 bases left between them. Per the germline V gene, CDR1 is SEHNR and CDR2 is FQNEAQ (reference sequence). The CDR3 spans 13 residues. CDR3 sequence (DNA): TGTGCCAGCAGCTTAAACGATCGGGATACGCAGTATTTT. Amino acids: CASSLNDRDTQYF.

The chain joins TRBV7-9 to TRBJ2-5; no clear D gene. Between the trimmed V and J ends, which lost 1 base and 12 bases, there was a span of 9 bases. Per the germline V gene, CDR1 is SEHNR and CDR2 is FQNEAQ (reference sequence). The CDR3 has 11 amino acids. Here the CDR3 DNA reads TGTGCCAGCAGCTTAGGTGATCGGAAGTACTTC. Residues: CASSLGDRKYF.

The count of this clone is one. The chain is built from TRBV7-6 and TRBJ2-2; 9 bases are a match to TRBD1. CDR3 length: 17 residues. V shed 6 bases and J 5 bases; nucleotides not matched to a gene: 13. The germline V gene encodes CDR1 SGHVS and CDR2 FNYEAQ. The CDR3 here is CASRATGGSVGTGELFF. CDR3 nucleotides: TGTGCCAGCAGGGCGACAGGGGGGAGTGTCGGGACCGGGGAGCTGTTTTTT.

This clone was observed a few times. The chain uses TRBV7-2 and TRBJ2-7; TRBD1 aligns across 10 bases. Per the germline V gene, CDR1 is SGHTA and CDR2 is FQGNSA. The CDR3 is 15 residues long. The V and J ends lost 5 bases and 3 bases, in that order; junction bases with no gene match: 7. CDR3 region: CASSQAGTGVYEQYF. In DNA form, the CDR3 reads TGTGCCAGCAGCCAAGCGGGGACAGGGGTCTACGAGCAGTACTTC.

About this clone itself: The junction does not match germline at one end; this may be a read error. The rearrangement uses TRBV7-7 and TRBJ2-1; 14 bases are shared with TRBD2. This CDR3 has 16 amino acids. Germline loops: CDR1 SSHAT, CDR2 FNYEAQ (reference sequence). CDR3 nucleotide sequence: TGTGCTAGCAGCTTAAGGGGACTAGCGGGAGACAATGAGCAGTTCTTC. Translated, it gives CASSLRGLAGDNEQFF.

This chain connects TRBV7-2 to TRBJ1-2; D ambiguous. CDR1 SGHTA and CDR2 FQGNSA come from the germline V gene. This CDR3 is 13 amino acids long. Trimming pared 5 bases from V and 1 base from J, leaving 8 bases between. The CDR3 protein is CASSRRGNYGYTF. As DNA, the CDR3 is TGTGCCAGCAGCCGTCGTGGTAACTATGGCTACACCTTC.

This clone occurred once. This chain's CDR3 is CSVGTSEATDTQYF. The CDR3 coding sequence is TGCAGCGTTGGTACTAGCGAGGCTACAGATACGCAGTATTTT. The V call is TRBV29-1, the J call TRBJ2-3; 7 bases align to TRBD2. Germline lookup yields CDR1 SQVTM and CDR2 ANQGSEA. Trimming removed 4 bases from V and 3 bases from J; junction bases left unmatched: 7. CDR3 length equals 14 residues.

Worth noting for this clone: Other DNA sequences within the sample encode an identical CDR3. The chain recombines TRBV6-5 with TRBJ1-2, with TRBD1 as a possible D gene (5 bases). The CDR3 sequence is 13 residues long. Germline V gives CDR1 MNHEY, CDR2 SVGAGI. V lost 5 bases and J lost 3, with 10 bases in between. CDR3 bases: TGTGCCAGCAGTAGGGGCCGAGACTATGGCTACACCTTC. Protein: CASSRGRDYGYTF.

The chain couples TRBV7-9 to TRBJ2-5; D is undetermined. The better agreement between TRBJ2-7 and the DNA end casts doubt on the J call. Germline V CDR1 and CDR2: SEHNR, FQNEAQ (reference sequence). The CDR3 is made up of 13 amino acids. The CDR3 bases are TGTGCCAGCAGCTTCTCTGGGGCCTACGAGCAGTACTTC. Amino acid sequence: CASSFSGAYEQYF.